One sample yielded the 25 T cell receptor beta chains listed below, sequenced in a study of cytomegalovirus exposure and HLA in healthy donors. PCR employed 60 Vbeta and 13 Jbeta primers. Assay: immunoSEQ multiplex PCR; the TCRdb copy retains only in-frame clones and omits some. The sample carries about 150,000 clones, 79% recorded once. What was sequenced was PBMCs. Receptor source: a man younger than 45 in good health and CMV-seropositive.

This rearrangement joins TRBV5-1 to TRBJ2-5, with TRBD1 as a possible D gene (5 bases). V lost 0 bases to trimming and J lost 4 bases, with 13 bases between them. In germline, CDR1 is SGHRS, CDR2 YFSETQ. The CDR3 loop spans 15 amino acids. CDR3 DNA sequence: TGCGCCAGCAGCTTGGGATTTAGTGGGGCAGAGACCCAGTACTTC. This codes for CASSLGFSGAETQYF.

This chain joins TRBV7-9 and TRBJ1-4; D gene uncertain. The CDR3 totals 14 residues. The V gene lost 1 base and the J gene lost 7 bases, with 10 bases spanning the gap. The germline V gene encodes CDR1 SEHNR and CDR2 FQNEAQ (reference sequence). The CDR3 protein is CASSLGSGGEKLFF. The CDR3 nucleotides read TGTGCCAGCAGCTTAGGGTCAGGAGGTGAAAAACTGTTTTTT.

J is TRBJ1-5 and V is TRBV10-3, with TRBD1 matching 9 bases. The germline CDR1 and CDR2 sequences are ENHRY and SYGVKD. V lost 0 bases and J lost 4; bases outside the gene matches: 7. This CDR3 has 17 residues. CDR3 loop: CAISESDRGNSNQPQHF. DNA of the CDR3: TGTGCCATCAGTGAGTCGGACAGGGGTAATAGTAATCAGCCCCAGCATTTT.

This chain links TRBV5-6 with TRBJ1-2; D remains ambiguous. Germline V gives CDR1 SGHDT, CDR2 YYEEEE. Trimming shortened V by 4 bases and J by 1 base, and 5 bases separated the two germline ends. This CDR3 is 12 amino acids long. The CDR3 DNA reads as TGTGCCAGCAGCGCAGGTAACTATGGCTACACCTTC. It specifies CASSAGNYGYTF.

This sequence joins TRBV6-5 and TRBJ2-3; a possible D gene is TRBD2 (6 bases). Trimming removed 3 bases at V and 1 base at J, with 14 bases between. Germline-derived CDR1 and CDR2 are MNHEY and SVGAGI. This CDR3 region has 16 residues. Here the CDR3 DNA reads TGTGCCAGCAGTTATTCGAGGGAGGCCCGCACAGATACGCAGTATTTT. It encodes CASSYSREARTDTQYF.

In this sample, this clone turned up once. V and J are TRBV27 and TRBJ2-6; no reliable D call. V was trimmed by 5 bases and J by 3 bases, leaving 5 bases between them. The CDR3 runs 13 residues. CDR1 is MNHEY, CDR2 SMNVEV, per germline (reference sequence). CDR3 DNA sequence: TGTGCCAGCAGTGGCCTTGGGGCCAACGTCCTGACTTTC. Encoded protein: CASSGLGANVLTF.

The chain is built from TRBV7-2 and TRBJ1-2; 8 bases agree with TRBD1. Germline values: CDR1 SGHTA, CDR2 FQGNSA. J gave up 7 bases and V 6 bases, and 7 bases lay outside the gene matches. This CDR3 region has 13 residues. In nucleotides, the CDR3 is TGTGCCAGCAGTCTCCAGGGGGCGATTGGCTACACCTTC. Translated, it gives CASSLQGAIGYTF.

The rearrangement links TRBV6-6 to TRBJ1-1, with unresolved D. V lost 7 bases and J lost 4, with 13 bases in between. The germline CDR1 and CDR2 sequences are MNHNY and SVGAGI (reference sequence). The CDR3 sequence is 13 residues long. CDR3 sequence reads: CASNTPSTTEAFF. CDR3 DNA sequence: TGTGCCAGCAATACCCCCAGTACCACTGAAGCTTTCTTT.

The chain is built from TRBV10-3 and TRBJ1-5, with D possibly matching TRBD1 (5 bases). V lost 3 bases and J 8 bases, leaving 11 bases between the germline ends. The CDR3 is 13 amino acids. Germline assignment: CDR1 ENHRY and CDR2 SYGVKD. The CDR3 DNA follows: TGTGCCATCAGTGAATCGGGGGATAAGCCCCAGCATTTT. Its protein is CAISESGDKPQHF.

This clone was seen just once. This chain uses TRBV7-3 with TRBJ1-5; D gene ambiguous. V lost 2 bases, J lost 0 bases, and 8 bases lay in between. Germline assignment: CDR1 SGHTA and CDR2 FQGTGA. This CDR3 is built from 15 residues. CDR3 sequence reads: CASSLLPGSNQPQHF. The DNA for the CDR3 is TGTGCCAGCAGCTTACTTCCCGGTAGCAATCAGCCCCAGCATTTT.

The CDR3 here is CASRPYGSTGGRVQYF. CDR3 sequence (DNA): TGTGCCAGCCGCCCCTACGGATCGACAGGAGGACGAGTGCAGTACTTC. The chain recombines TRBV7-9 with TRBJ2-7, with a possible D match to TRBD1 (6 bases). This CDR3 spans 16 amino acids. Per germline, CDR1 SEHNR and CDR2 FQNEAQ (reference sequence). Trimming took off 8 bases at V and 9 bases at J, with 29 bases between the two ends. Together with reference TRBV7-9 and TRBJ2-7, the CDR3 gives the full variable domain: DTGVSQNPRHKITKRGQNVTFRCDPISEHNRLYWYRQTLGQGPEFLTYFQNEAQLEKSRLLSDRFSAERPKGSFSTLEIQRTEQGDSAMYLCASRPYGSTGGRVQYFGPGTRLTVT.

V and J are TRBV18 and TRBJ2-1, with TRBD1 matching 8 bases. CDR1 KGHSH and CDR2 LQKENI come from the germline V gene. V was pared by 7 bases and J by 6 bases, with 8 bases of the junction left unmatched. This CDR3 is built from 14 residues. The CDR3 DNA follows: TGTGCCAGCTGGATAGGGACAGGAATCAATGAGCAGTTCTTC. Its translation is CASWIGTGINEQFF.

J is TRBJ1-2 and V is TRBV28; 7 nucleotides match TRBD1. CDR1 is MDHEN, CDR2 SYDVKM, per germline. The CDR3 runs to 15 residues. With V trimmed by 6 bases and J by 0 bases, 7 bases remained unmatched. In DNA form, the CDR3 reads TGTGCCAGCAGCCCAGGGACAGCGTCTAACTATGGCTACACCTTC. Its translation: CASSPGTASNYGYTF.

The chain links TRBV27 to TRBJ2-3; TRBD2 matches 7 bases. With 2 bases clipped from V and 0 bases from J, the junction kept 5 bases outside the gene matches. The CDR3 is 16 amino acids. CDR1 MNHEY and CDR2 SMNVEV come from the germline V gene (reference sequence). For the CDR3, the DNA is TGTGCCAGCAGTTTAGAGGCTAGCGGAAGCACAGATACGCAGTATTTT. This codes for CASSLEASGSTDTQYF.

The rearrangement uses TRBV7-3 and TRBJ1-1; TRBD1 matches at 12 bases. The CDR3 loop spans 17 amino acids. Germline CDR1 SGHTA, CDR2 FQGTGA. With V trimmed by 5 bases and J by 0 bases, 7 bases remained unmatched. This CDR3 reads CASSPPGQGAVNTEAFF. The DNA of the CDR3 is TGTGCCAGCAGCCCGCCGGGACAGGGGGCAGTGAACACTGAAGCTTTCTTT.

A word on this clone: The sample contains more than one DNA sequence encoding this CDR3. The chain is built from TRBV19 and TRBJ1-4; D remains ambiguous. The CDR3 loop spans 14 amino acids. Germline CDR1 LNHDA, CDR2 SQIVND (reference sequence). V shed 3 bases and J shed 0 bases, with 5 bases lying between them. This CDR3 reads CASSISATNEKLFF. The CDR3 DNA sequence: TGTGCCAGTAGTATCTCCGCAACTAATGAAAAACTGTTTTTT.

The V and J genes are TRBV28 and TRBJ2-1; no clear D. V lost 2 bases and J 0 bases, leaving 8 bases between the germline ends. Germline V gives CDR1 MDHEN, CDR2 SYDVKM. The CDR3 runs 15 residues. CDR3 loop: CASSLELSSYNEQFF. The CDR3 coding sequence is TGTGCCAGCAGTTTAGAATTGAGCTCCTACAATGAGCAGTTCTTC.

V and J are TRBV15 and TRBJ1-5; D perhaps matches TRBD1 (6 bases). The CDR3 length is 13 residues. Deletions cut 3 bases from V and 7 bases from J, with 10 bases between. CDR1 LNHNV and CDR2 YYDKDF come from the germline V gene (reference sequence). The CDR3 spells CATSRDREQPQHF. CDR3 coding DNA: TGTGCCACCAGCAGGGACAGAGAACAGCCCCAGCATTTT.

This chain links TRBV7-9 with TRBJ1-4; 7 bases line up with TRBD1. The V segment lost 1 base and the J segment 5 bases; nucleotides outside the gene matches: 4. The CDR3 spans 15 residues. Per the germline V gene, CDR1 is SEHNR and CDR2 is FQNEAQ (reference sequence). The CDR3 region has the DNA TGTGCCAGCAGCTTAGGGGGACAGACCAATGAAAAACTGTTTTTT. Translation: CASSLGGQTNEKLFF.

The chain joins TRBV19 to TRBJ1-5, with TRBD1 as a possible D gene (6 bases). The CDR3 length is 13 residues. Trimming took off 5 bases at V and 7 bases at J, with 12 bases between the two ends. Germline V gene data show CDR1 as LNHDA and CDR2 as SQIVND (reference sequence). CDR3: CASSPGARQPQHF. CDR3 sequence (DNA): TGTGCCAGTAGTCCAGGGGCACGCCAGCCCCAGCATTTT.

The genes are TRBV19 and TRBJ1-5; no reliable D call. The CDR3 is 15 residues long. The germline V gene has CDR1 LNHDA and CDR2 SQIVND (reference sequence). V shed 6 bases and J shed 4 bases, with 16 bases lying between them. In nucleotides, the CDR3 is TGTGCCAGTAGGGTGGGCCGCATGTCGAATCAGCCCCAGCATTTT. Protein product: CASRVGRMSNQPQHF. Variable domain in full (rest from reference TRBV19 and TRBJ1-5): DGGITQSPKYLFRKEGQNVTLSCEQNLNHDAMYWYRQDPGQGLRLIYYSQIVNDFQKGDIAEGYSVSREKKESFPLTVTSAQKNPTAFYLCASRVGRMSNQPQHFGDGTRLSIL.

This clone was seen only a few times. The rearrangement uses TRBV7-2 and TRBJ2-7; 11 bases agree with TRBD1. J gave up 1 base and V 5 bases, and 7 bases lay outside the gene matches. Germline V CDR1 and CDR2: SGHTA, FQGNSA. This CDR3 comprises 16 residues. The CDR3 DNA reads TGTGCCAGCAGCCGCACGGGACAGGGGGGGTCCTACGAGCAGTACTTC. Its translation: CASSRTGQGGSYEQYF.

The chain joins TRBV7-3 to TRBJ1-1; possible D gene TRBD1, 5 bases. Trimming removed 5 bases at V and 1 base at J, with 8 bases between. Germline CDR1 reads SGHTA; CDR2 reads FQGTGA. CDR3 length: 13 amino acids. CDR3 in amino acids: CASSKQENTEAFF. The CDR3 nucleotides read TGTGCCAGCAGCAAACAGGAGAACACTGAAGCTTTCTTT.

This sequence joins TRBV5-1 and TRBJ2-3, with unresolved D. The CDR3 is 15 residues long. Trimming took 1 base from V and 0 from J, leaving 9 bases between them. Germline CDR1 and CDR2: SGHRS and YFSETQ. This chain's CDR3 is CASSLNRVSTDTQYF. The CDR3, as DNA: TGCGCCAGCAGCTTGAACCGCGTCAGCACAGATACGCAGTATTTT.

The J gene is TRBJ2-7, the V gene TRBV19; TRBD2 might be the D (5 bases). Trimming pared 10 bases from V and 2 bases from J, leaving 12 bases between. The CDR3 extends over 12 amino acids. Germline V gene data show CDR1 as LNHDA and CDR2 as SQIVND (reference sequence). CDR3 DNA sequence: TGTGCCACCTCCCACGGGGCCTACGAGCAGTACTTC. This gives the protein CATSHGAYEQYF.